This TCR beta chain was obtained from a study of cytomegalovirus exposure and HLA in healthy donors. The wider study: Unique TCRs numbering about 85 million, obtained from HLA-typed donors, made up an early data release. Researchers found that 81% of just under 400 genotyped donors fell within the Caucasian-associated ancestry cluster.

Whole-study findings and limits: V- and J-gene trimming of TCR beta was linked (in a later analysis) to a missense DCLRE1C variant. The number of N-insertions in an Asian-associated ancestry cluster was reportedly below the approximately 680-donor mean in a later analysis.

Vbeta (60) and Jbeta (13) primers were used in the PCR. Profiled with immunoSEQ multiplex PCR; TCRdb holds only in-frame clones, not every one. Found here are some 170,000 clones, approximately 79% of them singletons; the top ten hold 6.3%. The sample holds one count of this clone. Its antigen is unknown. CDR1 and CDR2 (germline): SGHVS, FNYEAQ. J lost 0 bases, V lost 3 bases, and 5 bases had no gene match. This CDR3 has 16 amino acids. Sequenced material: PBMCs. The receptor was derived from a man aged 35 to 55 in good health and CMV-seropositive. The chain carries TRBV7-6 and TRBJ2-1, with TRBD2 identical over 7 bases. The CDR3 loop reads CASSFRGGSSYNEQFF. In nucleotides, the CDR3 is TGTGCCAGCAGCTTTAGGGGCGGGAGCTCCTACAATGAGCAGTTCTTC.